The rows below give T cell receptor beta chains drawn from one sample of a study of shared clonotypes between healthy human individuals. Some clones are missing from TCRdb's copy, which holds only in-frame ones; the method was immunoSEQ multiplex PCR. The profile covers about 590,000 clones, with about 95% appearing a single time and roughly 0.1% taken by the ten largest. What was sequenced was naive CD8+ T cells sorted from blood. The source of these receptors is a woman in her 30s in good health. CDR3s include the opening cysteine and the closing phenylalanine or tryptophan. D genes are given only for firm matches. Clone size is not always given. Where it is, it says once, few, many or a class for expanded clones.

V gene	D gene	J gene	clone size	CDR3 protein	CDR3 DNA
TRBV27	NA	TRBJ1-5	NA	CASSPQGSNQPQHF	TGTGCCAGCAGTCCTCAGGGGAGCAATCAGCCCCAGCATTTT
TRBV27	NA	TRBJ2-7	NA	CASSSPSYEQYF	TGTGCCAGCAGTTCCCCCTCCTACGAGCAGTACTTC
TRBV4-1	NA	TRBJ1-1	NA	CASSPGYTEAFF	TGCGCCAGCAGCCCAGGGTACACTGAAGCTTTCTTT
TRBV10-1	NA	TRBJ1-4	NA	CASSESLGGPNEKLFF	TGCGCCAGCAGTGAGTCGCTTGGGGGCCCTAATGAAAAACTGTTTTTT
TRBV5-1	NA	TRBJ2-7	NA	CASSFRNEQYF	TGCGCCAGCAGCTTCCGGAACGAGCAGTACTTC
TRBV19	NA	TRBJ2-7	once	CASSGSVVYEQYF	TGTGCCAGTAGCGGGAGTGTGGTTTACGAGCAGTACTTC
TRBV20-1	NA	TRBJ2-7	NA	CSAQQGYEQYF	TGCAGTGCTCAACAGGGTTACGAGCAGTACTTC
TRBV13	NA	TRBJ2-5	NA	CASSGRGRRGETQYF	TGTGCCAGCAGCGGTCGTGGTAGACGGGGAGAGACCCAGTACTTC
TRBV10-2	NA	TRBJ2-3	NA	CASTFAGGRSTDTQYF	TGCGCCAGCACCTTCGCAGGGGGGAGGAGCACAGATACGCAGTATTTT
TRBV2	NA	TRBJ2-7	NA	CASSEEGWAEQYF	TGTGCCAGCAGTGAAGAAGGGTGGGCCGAGCAGTACTTC
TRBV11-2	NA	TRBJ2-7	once	CASSLDPRNEQYF	TGTGCCAGCAGCTTAGATCCTAGAAACGAGCAGTACTTC
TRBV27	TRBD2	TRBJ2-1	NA	CASSFLGGSYEQFF	TGTGCCAGCAGTTTTTTAGGCGGGAGTTATGAGCAGTTCTTC
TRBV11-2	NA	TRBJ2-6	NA	CASSIRSFGANVLTF	TGTGCCAGCAGCATCCGGTCCTTTGGGGCCAACGTCCTGACTTTC
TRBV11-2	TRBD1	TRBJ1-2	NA	CASSHPTDRDHGYTF	TGTGCCAGCAGCCACCCCACGGACAGGGACCATGGCTACACCTTC
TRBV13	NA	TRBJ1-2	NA	CASSLGIGKHTF	TGTGCCAGCAGCTTAGGGATAGGGAAGCACACCTTC
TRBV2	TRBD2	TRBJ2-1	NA	CASSEGLAGGLEQFF	TGTGCCAGCAGTGAAGGACTAGCGGGAGGTCTTGAGCAGTTCTTC
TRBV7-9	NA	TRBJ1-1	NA	CASSPGYTEAFF	TGTGCCAGCAGCCCAGGGTACACTGAAGCTTTCTTT
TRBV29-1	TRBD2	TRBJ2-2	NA	CSVAGLAGEGGELFF	TGCAGCGTTGCAGGCCTAGCGGGAGAGGGCGGGGAGCTGTTTTTT
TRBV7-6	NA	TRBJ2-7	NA	CASSLRVESRGGDEQYF	TGTGCCAGCAGCCTACGGGTGGAATCGCGTGGGGGCGACGAGCAGTACTTC
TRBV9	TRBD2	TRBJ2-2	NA	CASSVEDSGRVGELFF	TGTGCCAGCAGCGTAGAGGATAGCGGGAGGGTCGGGGAGCTGTTTTTT
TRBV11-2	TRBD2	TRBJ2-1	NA	CASSFGGSSYNEQFF	TGTGCCAGCAGCTTCGGGGGGAGCTCCTACAATGAGCAGTTCTTC
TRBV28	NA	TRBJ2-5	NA	CASRPDSFQETQYF	TGTGCCAGCAGACCGGACAGTTTCCAAGAGACCCAGTACTTC
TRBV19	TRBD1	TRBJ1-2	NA	CASSILTGGSYGYTF	TGTGCCAGTAGTATATTGACAGGGGGCTCCTATGGCTACACCTTC
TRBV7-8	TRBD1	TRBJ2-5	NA	CASSLGGTGRETQYF	TGTGCCAGCAGCTTAGGCGGGACAGGCCGAGAGACCCAGTACTTC
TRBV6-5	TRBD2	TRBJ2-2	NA	CASSYTLGTSIGELFF	TGTGCCAGCAGTTACACGTTAGGGACTAGTATCGGGGAGCTGTTTTTT
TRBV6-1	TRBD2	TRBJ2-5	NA	CASQGLAGSQETQYF	TGTGCCAGCCAGGGACTAGCGGGATCGCAAGAGACCCAGTACTTC
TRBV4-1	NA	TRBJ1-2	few	CASSQDKAAYGYTF	TGCGCCAGCAGCCAAGATAAGGCTGCTTATGGCTACACCTTC
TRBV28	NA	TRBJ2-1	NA	CASSSGFHNEQFF	TGTGCCAGCAGTTCCGGTTTCCACAATGAGCAGTTCTTC
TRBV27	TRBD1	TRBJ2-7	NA	CASSLGLGQGAYEQYF	TGTGCCAGCAGTTTAGGGTTGGGCCAGGGGGCCTACGAGCAGTACTTC
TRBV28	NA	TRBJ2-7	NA	CASSQQGNSYEQYF	TGTGCCAGCAGTCAGCAGGGGAACTCCTACGAGCAGTACTTC
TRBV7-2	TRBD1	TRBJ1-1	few	CASSRRTGNTEAFF	TGTGCCAGCAGTAGACGGACAGGGAACACTGAAGCTTTCTTT
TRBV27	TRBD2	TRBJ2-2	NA	CASSVAGVYTGELFF	TGTGCCAGCAGCGTAGCGGGAGTGTACACCGGGGAGCTGTTTTTT
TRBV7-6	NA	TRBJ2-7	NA	CASSPLPVKDSYEQYF	TGTGCCAGCAGCCCTCTCCCGGTCAAGGACTCCTACGAGCAGTACTTC
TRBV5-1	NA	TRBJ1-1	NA	CASSFKPGYTEAFF	TGCGCCAGCAGCTTCAAACCAGGGTACACTGAAGCTTTCTTT
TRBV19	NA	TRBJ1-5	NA	CASRRTVYSNQPQHF	TGTGCCAGTAGAAGGACAGTTTATAGCAATCAGCCCCAGCATTTT
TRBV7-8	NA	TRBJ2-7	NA	CASSLGSGNYEQYF	TGTGCCAGCAGCTTAGGCTCTGGGAACTACGAGCAGTACTTC
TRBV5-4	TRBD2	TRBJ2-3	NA	CASRLGLAERSTDTQYF	TGTGCCAGCAGGCTGGGGCTAGCGGAGCGATCCACAGATACGCAGTATTTT
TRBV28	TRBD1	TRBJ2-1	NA	CASSEPGQGSYNEQFF	TGTGCCAGCAGTGAACCGGGACAGGGTTCCTACAATGAGCAGTTCTTC
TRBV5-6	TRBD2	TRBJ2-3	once	CASSYSSGLTDTQYF	TGTGCCAGCAGCTACTCTAGCGGGCTTACGGATACGCAGTATTTT
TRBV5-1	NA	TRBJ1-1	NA	CASSLGDLSVVRNTEAFF	TGCGCCAGCAGCTTGGGGGATCTTTCTGTGGTACGGAACACTGAAGCTTTCTTT
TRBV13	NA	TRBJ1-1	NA	CASSGLDPEAFF	TGTGCCAGCAGTGGATTGGACCCTGAAGCTTTCTTT
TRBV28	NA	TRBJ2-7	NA	CASSFPTQTARDYEQYF	TGTGCCAGCAGTTTCCCAACCCAAACGGCCCGCGACTACGAGCAGTACTTC
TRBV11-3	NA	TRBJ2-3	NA	CASSLDRRADTQYF	TGTGCCAGCAGCTTAGATAGACGGGCAGATACGCAGTATTTT
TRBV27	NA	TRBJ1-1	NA	CASSSGWGAFF	TGTGCCAGCAGTTCGGGGTGGGGAGCTTTCTTT
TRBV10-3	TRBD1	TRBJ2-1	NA	CAISAPGQGDNEQFF	TGTGCCATCAGTGCACCAGGACAGGGAGATAATGAGCAGTTCTTC
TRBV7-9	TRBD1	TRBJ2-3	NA	CASSPGQGQRTDTQYF	TGTGCCAGCAGCCCCGGACAGGGGCAACGCACAGATACGCAGTATTTT
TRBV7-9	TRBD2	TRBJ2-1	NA	CASSETSGRSVEFF	TGTGCCAGCAGCGAGACTAGCGGGAGATCAGTGGAGTTCTTC
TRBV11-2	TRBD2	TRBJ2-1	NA	CASSLTSDWYNEQFF	TGTGCCAGCAGCTTGACTAGCGATTGGTACAATGAGCAGTTCTTC
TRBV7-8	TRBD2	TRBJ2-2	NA	CASSPRLSGGNTGELFF	TGTGCCAGCAGCCCCCGTTTGTCGGGGGGGAACACCGGGGAGCTGTTTTTT
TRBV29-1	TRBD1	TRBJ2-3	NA	CSVEAGDSLSTDTQYF	TGCAGCGTTGAAGCCGGGGACAGCCTAAGCACAGATACGCAGTATTTT
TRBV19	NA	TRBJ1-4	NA	CASSPSGFSTNEKLFF	TGTGCCAGTAGTCCTTCCGGGTTTTCAACTAATGAAAAACTGTTTTTT
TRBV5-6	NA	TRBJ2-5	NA	CASSPPAEETQYF	TGTGCCAGCAGCCCCCCGGCGGAAGAGACCCAGTACTTC
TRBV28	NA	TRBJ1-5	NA	CASSLTIWRQPQHF	TGTGCCAGCAGTTTAACTATCTGGAGGCAGCCCCAGCATTTT
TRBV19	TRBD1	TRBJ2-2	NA	CASSIGQGIGELFF	TGTGCCAGTAGTATCGGACAGGGCATTGGGGAGCTGTTTTTT
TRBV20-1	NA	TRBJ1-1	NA	CSATTGREAFF	TGCAGTGCGACCACGGGCAGGGAAGCTTTCTTT
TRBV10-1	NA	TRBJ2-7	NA	CASSDSYEQYF	TGCGCCAGCAGTGACTCCTACGAGCAGTACTTC
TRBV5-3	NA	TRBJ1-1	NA	CARSFFYTEAFF	TGTGCCAGAAGCTTCTTCTACACTGAAGCTTTCTTT
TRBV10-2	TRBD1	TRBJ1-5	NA	CASSGYGTANQPQHF	TGCGCCAGCAGTGGATATGGGACAGCTAATCAGCCCCAGCATTTT
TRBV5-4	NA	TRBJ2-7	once	CASSLGDTSYEQYF	TGTGCCAGCAGCTTAGGGGACACCTCCTACGAGCAGTACTTC
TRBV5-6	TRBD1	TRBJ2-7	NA	CASSFETGGAGYEQYF	TGTGCCAGCAGCTTTGAGACAGGGGGCGCGGGCTACGAGCAGTACTTC